A selection of T cell receptor beta chains follows, all from one sample in a study of T cell responses to AZD1222 COVID-19 vaccine. Using immunoSEQ multiplex PCR, the repertoire was profiled, and TCRdb retains in-frame clones only, with some absent. The top ten clones hold approximately 2% of a sample with some 140,000 clones, 91% of them seen once. The sample was peripheral blood, taken 28 days after the second AZD1222 dose. Every receptor here comes from an adult who received the AZD1222 COVID-19 vaccine. The CDR3 runs from the conserved cysteine through the conserved F or W. A D gene is named only where the DNA matches it firmly. For some rows the clone size is stated as once, few or many, or as a class when expanded; others skip it.

CDR3aa: CASSAIRVEQFF
CDR3nt: TGTGCCAGCAGCGCCATTCGGGTTGAGCAGTTCTTC
v_gene: TRBV7-2
d_gene: .
len: 12
abundance: .
j_gene: TRBJ2-1

CDR3aa: CAWGDNYEKLFF
CDR3nt: TGTGCCTGGGGGGACAACTATGAAAAACTGTTTTTT
v_gene: TRBV30
d_gene: .
len: 12
abundance: .
j_gene: TRBJ1-4

CDR3aa: CASQTMGGGTDTQYF
CDR3nt: TGTGCCAGCCAGACGATGGGGGGCGGCACAGATACGCAGTATTTT
v_gene: TRBV7-9
d_gene: .
len: 15
abundance: .
j_gene: TRBJ2-3

CDR3aa: CASSPTGFQETQYF
CDR3nt: TGCGCCAGCAGCCCGACAGGGTTCCAAGAGACCCAGTACTTC
v_gene: TRBV5-1
d_gene: TRBD1
len: 14
abundance: once
j_gene: TRBJ2-5

CDR3aa: CASSPTGTWNTEAFF
CDR3nt: TGTGCCAGCAGCCCAACCGGGACTTGGAACACTGAAGCTTTCTTT
v_gene: TRBV7-2
d_gene: .
len: 15
abundance: .
j_gene: TRBJ1-1

CDR3aa: CASTSGTGWGYTF
CDR3nt: TGTGCCAGTACTTCCGGGACAGGGTGGGGCTACACCTTC
v_gene: TRBV19
d_gene: TRBD1
len: 13
abundance: .
j_gene: TRBJ1-2

CDR3aa: CASSLGVRSGNTIYF
CDR3nt: TGCGCCAGCAGCTTGGGGGTCCGCTCTGGAAACACCATATATTTT
v_gene: TRBV5-1
d_gene: .
len: 15
abundance: few
j_gene: TRBJ1-3

CDR3aa: CASSGGQGDQPQHF
CDR3nt: TGTGCCAGCAGCGGGGGACAGGGGGATCAGCCCCAGCATTTT
v_gene: TRBV9
d_gene: TRBD1
len: 14
abundance: .
j_gene: TRBJ1-5

CDR3aa: CASSLGWGADEQFF
CDR3nt: TGTGCCAGCAGCTTAGGCTGGGGTGCGGATGAGCAGTTCTTC
v_gene: TRBV7-3
d_gene: .
len: 14
abundance: .
j_gene: TRBJ2-1

CDR3aa: CASNRGTLKNTEAFF
CDR3nt: TGTGCCAGCAATCGTGGGACTTTGAAGAACACTGAAGCTTTCTTT
v_gene: TRBV2
d_gene: .
len: 15
abundance: once
j_gene: TRBJ1-1

CDR3aa: CSVSLSGNTIYF
CDR3nt: TGCAGCGTTTCCCTATCTGGAAACACCATATATTTT
v_gene: TRBV29-1
d_gene: .
len: 12
abundance: few
j_gene: TRBJ1-3

CDR3aa: CASSLVGATNEKLFF
CDR3nt: TGTGCCAGCAGCTTGGTCGGGGCAACTAATGAAAAACTGTTTTTT
v_gene: TRBV5-4
d_gene: .
len: 15
abundance: .
j_gene: TRBJ1-4

CDR3aa: CASSIDPRGNTEAFF
CDR3nt: TGTGCCAGTAGTATAGATCCAAGGGGGAACACTGAAGCTTTCTTT
v_gene: TRBV19
d_gene: .
len: 15
abundance: .
j_gene: TRBJ1-1

CDR3aa: CASSDVGGSDYGYTF
CDR3nt: TGTGCCAGCAGTGACGTAGGAGGGAGCGACTATGGCTACACCTTC
v_gene: TRBV6-4
d_gene: .
len: 15
abundance: .
j_gene: TRBJ1-2

CDR3aa: CASSNLAGGTDTQYF
CDR3nt: TGTGCCAGCAGCAACCTAGCGGGGGGAACAGATACGCAGTATTTT
v_gene: TRBV7-6
d_gene: TRBD2
len: 15
abundance: .
j_gene: TRBJ2-3

CDR3aa: CASSSPGNPSEQYF
CDR3nt: TGTGCCAGCTCATCACCGGGAAATCCCTCCGAGCAGTACTTC
v_gene: TRBV18
d_gene: .
len: 14
abundance: .
j_gene: TRBJ2-7

CDR3aa: CASSPWSGGGEKLFF
CDR3nt: TGTGCCAGCAGCCCCTGGTCAGGGGGTGGTGAAAAACTGTTTTTT
v_gene: TRBV2
d_gene: TRBD1
len: 15
abundance: .
j_gene: TRBJ1-4

CDR3aa: CASSLGLGSTDTQYF
CDR3nt: TGTGCCAGCAGTTTAGGCCTGGGGAGCACAGATACGCAGTATTTT
v_gene: TRBV6-2/TRBV6-3
d_gene: .
len: 15
abundance: .
j_gene: TRBJ2-3

CDR3aa: CASSLGQGGETQYF
CDR3nt: TGCGCCAGCAGCTTGGGGCAGGGCGGGGAGACCCAGTACTTC
v_gene: TRBV5-1
d_gene: .
len: 14
abundance: .
j_gene: TRBJ2-5

CDR3aa: CASSQLQGLGAFF
CDR3nt: TGTGCCAGCAGCCAACTACAGGGATTGGGGGCTTTCTTT
v_gene: TRBV14
d_gene: .
len: 13
abundance: .
j_gene: TRBJ1-1

CDR3aa: CASSYPGRAYNEQFF
CDR3nt: TGTGCCAGCAGTTACCCGGGACGGGCCTACAATGAGCAGTTCTTC
v_gene: TRBV6-6
d_gene: .
len: 15
abundance: .
j_gene: TRBJ2-1

CDR3aa: CASSRGENTEAFF
CDR3nt: TGTGCCAGCAGTCGGGGGGAGAACACTGAAGCTTTCTTT
v_gene: TRBV2
d_gene: .
len: 13
abundance: .
j_gene: TRBJ1-1

CDR3aa: CASGPEPGELFF
CDR3nt: TGTGCCAGCGGACCGGAGCCCGGGGAGCTGTTTTTT
v_gene: TRBV30
d_gene: .
len: 12
abundance: .
j_gene: TRBJ2-2

CDR3aa: CASSYDRGRPIETQYF
CDR3nt: TGTGCCAGCAGCTACGACAGGGGGCGGCCGATAGAGACCCAGTACTTC
v_gene: TRBV5-6
d_gene: TRBD1
len: 16
abundance: .
j_gene: TRBJ2-5

CDR3aa: CASSEMAAADYGYTF
CDR3nt: TGTGCCAGCAGTGAAATGGCAGCGGCAGACTATGGCTACACCTTC
v_gene: TRBV2
d_gene: .
len: 15
abundance: .
j_gene: TRBJ1-2

CDR3aa: CARSPQGYEQYF
CDR3nt: TGTGCCAGAAGCCCGCAAGGGTACGAGCAGTACTTC
v_gene: TRBV5-3
d_gene: .
len: 12
abundance: .
j_gene: TRBJ2-7

CDR3aa: CASSQGQFLNYGYTF
CDR3nt: TGCGCCAGCAGCCAGGGACAGTTCCTGAACTATGGCTACACCTTC
v_gene: TRBV4-1
d_gene: TRBD1
len: 15
abundance: .
j_gene: TRBJ1-2